These 28 T cell receptor beta chains were sequenced from one sample in a study of CD4+ T cells in melanoma. The data were produced by immunoSEQ multiplex PCR, yet TCRdb's version contains in-frame clones alone and is incomplete. The sample has about 140,000 clones, about nine tenths seen once. The receptor source for this set is a human donor with melanoma.

This clone was recorded once. The rearrangement uses TRBV5-1 and TRBJ2-6; 9 bases map to TRBD1. Germline CDR1 reads SGHRS; CDR2 reads YFSETQ. The CDR3 consists of 20 residues. V lost 3 bases, J lost 1 base, and 14 bases stayed unmatched. DNA for the CDR3: TGCGCCAGCAGCTCGCCCTTGTGGACAGGGGAACTGTCTGGGGCCAACGTCCTGACTTTC. Encoded protein: CASSSPLWTGELSGANVLTF.

The rearrangement joins TRBV25-1 to TRBJ1-1; 8 nucleotides line up with TRBD1. Germline CDR1 reads MGHDK; CDR2 reads SYGVNS. V shed 2 bases, J shed 4 bases, and the junction held 9 bases outside the gene matches. This CDR3 has 16 residues. The CDR3 DNA is TGTGCCAGCAGTGAAAGTGTGGGACAGGAGGTCACTGAAGCTTTCTTT. This encodes CASSESVGQEVTEAFF. Looking up the rest from reference TRBV25-1 and TRBJ1-1 gives the full variable domain: EADIYQTPRYLVIGTGKKITLECSQTMGHDKMYWYQQDPGMELHLIHYSYGVNSTEKGDLSSESTVSRIRTEHFPLTLESARPSHTSQYLCASSESVGQEVTEAFFGQGTRLTVV.

The genes are TRBV6-1 and TRBJ2-7, with D uncertain. This CDR3 spans 14 amino acids. CDR1 and CDR2 (germline): MNHNS, SASEGT. V was clipped by 1 base and J by 4 bases, with 11 bases between them. The CDR3 bases are TGTGCCAGCAGTGAAGAGCCAGCTAATTACGAGCAGTACTTC. It yields the protein CASSEEPANYEQYF.

The chain joins TRBV6-6 to TRBJ1-5, with 9 bases matching TRBD1. V lost 4 bases and J lost 0; bases outside the gene matches: 4. The V gene's germline CDR1 is MNHNY and CDR2 SVGAGI (reference sequence). This CDR3 is built from 16 residues. CDR3 sequence reads: CASSFTGQGSNQPQHF. The CDR3 DNA sequence: TGTGCCAGCAGTTTCACGGGACAGGGTAGCAATCAGCCCCAGCATTTT.

This rearrangement joins TRBV6-4 to TRBJ2-7; D gene unclear. The V end was cut by 9 bases, the J end by 0 bases, with 21 bases between. Looked up from germline, CDR1 is MRHNA and CDR2 is SNTAGT. The CDR3 spans 16 residues. The chain's CDR3 is CARSTGQITNSYEQYF. DNA of the CDR3: TGTGCCAGGAGTACCGGGCAGATAACCAACTCCTACGAGCAGTACTTC.

V and J are TRBV6-1 and TRBJ1-4; D is unclear. V lost 6 bases to trimming and J lost 0 bases, with 8 bases between them. The germline CDR1 and CDR2 sequences are MNHNS and SASEGT. This CDR3 is 14 amino acids long. The CDR3 DNA sequence: TGTGCCAGCAGGCCGCCCTCAACTAATGAAAAACTGTTTTTT. The encoded protein is CASRPPSTNEKLFF.

The chain employs TRBV5-6 and TRBJ2-5; D perhaps matches TRBD1 (5 bases). Trimming took off 1 base at V and 7 bases at J, with 5 bases between the two ends. Looked up from germline, CDR1 is SGHDT and CDR2 is YYEEEE. The CDR3 is made up of 11 amino acids. The CDR3 sequence: CASSLQGTQYF. The CDR3 DNA reads TGTGCCAGCAGCTTGCAGGGGACCCAGTACTTC.

This chain links TRBV6-1 with TRBJ2-3; D unresolved. CDR3 length: 11 residues. Germline V gives CDR1 MNHNS, CDR2 SASEGT. V lost 4 bases and J lost 9, with 8 bases in between. The CDR3 is CASSGGQTQYF. In DNA form, the CDR3 reads TGTGCCAGCAGTGGTGGGCAAACGCAGTATTTT.

This sequence joins TRBV27 and TRBJ1-2; no clear D gene. Trimming removed 0 bases from V and 0 bases from J, with 5 bases in between. The length of the CDR3 is 14 residues. Germline V gene data show CDR1 as MNHEY and CDR2 as SMNVEV (reference sequence). The CDR3 DNA sequence: TGTGCCAGCAGTTTATCGTCGACTAACTATGGCTACACCTTC. Encoded protein: CASSLSSTNYGYTF.

The chain has TRBV19 and TRBJ1-6; D is undetermined. This CDR3 has 12 residues. V lost 7 bases, J lost 7 bases, and 8 bases lay in between. In germline, CDR1 is LNHDA, CDR2 SQIVND (reference sequence). CDR3 region: CASKVRNSPLHF. CDR3 sequence (DNA): TGTGCCAGTAAAGTCAGGAATTCACCCCTCCACTTT.

Only one count was recorded for this clone. V usage is TRBV11-2 and J usage is TRBJ1-3, with TRBD1 matching 10 bases. CDR1 and CDR2 from the germline V gene are SGHAT and FQNNGV. The CDR3 totals 17 residues. J was trimmed by 4 bases and V by 1 base; bases with no gene match: 7. The CDR3 sequence is CASSLGDRGSRGNTIYF. DNA of the CDR3: TGTGCCAGCAGCTTAGGGGACAGGGGATCGAGGGGAAACACCATATATTTT.

V usage is TRBV30 and J usage is TRBJ2-3; D is ambiguous. The ends were cut back, 0 bases at V and 6 bases at J, with 13 bases in the middle. CDR3 length equals 14 residues. CDR1 is GTSNPN, CDR2 SVGIG, per germline (reference sequence). CDR3 amino acids: CAWSVGRPHDTQYF. CDR3 DNA: TGTGCCTGGAGTGTAGGGCGACCGCACGATACGCAGTATTTT. Together with reference TRBV30 and TRBJ2-3, the CDR3 gives the full variable domain: SQTIHQWPATLVQPVGSPLSLECTVEGTSNPNLYWYRQAAGRGLQLLFYSVGIGQISSEVPQNLSASRPQDRQFILSSKKLLLSDSGFYLCAWSVGRPHDTQYFGPGTRLTVL.

In DNA, the CDR3 is TGTGCCAGCAGTCGGGACAGGGGGGTAAACATTCAGTACTTC. Translation: CASSRDRGVNIQYF. The chain couples TRBV6-5 to TRBJ2-4; TRBD1 matches at 11 bases. Looked up from germline, CDR1 is MNHEY and CDR2 is SVGAGI. This CDR3 spans 14 amino acids. V dropped 5 bases and J dropped 6; count of bases not matched to a gene: 3.

V usage is TRBV19 and J usage is TRBJ1-6, with 10 bases lining up with TRBD1. CDR3 length: 17 amino acids. Per the germline V gene, CDR1 is LNHDA and CDR2 is SQIVND (reference sequence). The junction had 8 bases not matched to a gene; V was cut back by 3 bases and J by 6 bases. CDR3 sequence (DNA): TGTGCCAGTAGTATTGGGACAGGGGTCGGGGGTAATTCACCCCTCCACTTT. Its protein product is CASSIGTGVGGNSPLHF.

The chain has TRBV18 and TRBJ1-1; D is unclear. Per germline, CDR1 KGHSH and CDR2 LQKENI. Between the trimmed V and J ends, which lost 5 bases and 1 base, there was a span of 11 bases. CDR3 size: 14 residues. CDR3 residues: CASSSRWENTEAFF. DNA for the CDR3: TGTGCCAGCTCATCAAGATGGGAGAACACTGAAGCTTTCTTT.

This clone came up once. V gene TRBV7-2 combines with J gene TRBJ2-7, with 7 nucleotides matching TRBD2. Germline-derived CDR1 and CDR2 are SGHTA and FQGNSA. V was pared by 1 base and J by 2 bases, with 2 bases of the junction left unmatched. The CDR3 is 14 amino acids. CDR3 coding DNA: TGTGCCAGCAGCTTAGGCAGCGGGGCCTACGAGCAGTACTTC. Encoded protein: CASSLGSGAYEQYF.

V and J are TRBV4-1 and TRBJ1-5; D is perhaps TRBD1 (6 bases). The CDR3 extends over 18 amino acids. V was cut by 1 base and J by 0 bases, with 16 bases left in between. Looked up from germline, CDR1 is MGHRA and CDR2 is YSYEKL. The CDR3 loop reads CASSQVTGGLYSNQPQHF. CDR3 bases: TGCGCCAGCAGCCAAGTTACCGGGGGCCTCTATAGCAATCAGCCCCAGCATTTT.

The CDR3 DNA reads TGTGCCAGCAGCCCGGCAGGGTCTACCTACGAGCAGTACTTC. Residues: CASSPAGSTYEQYF. The V call is TRBV9, the J call TRBJ2-7, with D tentatively TRBD1 (5 bases). The V end lost 4 bases, the J end lost 2 bases, and 13 bases lay between the germline ends. The CDR3 extends over 14 amino acids. Looked up from germline, CDR1 is SGDLS and CDR2 is YYNGEE.

The CDR3 protein is CASSEYLAGVETQYF. The CDR3 nucleotides are TGTGCCAGCAGTGAATACCTAGCGGGGGTGGAGACCCAGTACTTC. This sequence joins TRBV6-1 and TRBJ2-5; 10 bases match TRBD2. Germline-derived CDR1 and CDR2 are MNHNS and SASEGT. The CDR3 extends over 15 amino acids. V lost 2 bases, J lost 5 bases, and 5 bases stayed unmatched.

The genes are TRBV19 and TRBJ1-4, with D unresolved. CDR1 and CDR2 from the germline V gene are LNHDA and SQIVND (reference sequence). V shed 9 bases and J shed 1 base, with 15 bases lying between them. The CDR3 runs 15 residues. The DNA of the CDR3 is TGTGCCAGCCAAGGAGGTTATATAACTAATGAAAAACTGTTTTTT. Translating it yields CASQGGYITNEKLFF.

This chain connects TRBV2 to TRBJ2-3; 9 positions match TRBD1. V was pared by 9 bases and J by 0 bases, with 7 bases of the junction left unmatched. The germline gives CDR1 SNHLY, CDR2 FYNNEI. This CDR3 has 15 amino acids. The CDR3 bases are TGTGCCAGTAGAGGACAGGGGTTTAGCACAGATACGCAGTATTTT. It yields the protein CASRGQGFSTDTQYF.

J is TRBJ1-1 and V is TRBV5-5, with 9 bases fitting TRBD1. The germline CDR1 and CDR2 sequences are SGHKS and YYEKEE (reference sequence). After removal of 4 bases from V and 11 bases from J, the junction contained 9 bases not matched to a gene. The CDR3 consists of 13 residues. The CDR3 coding sequence is TGTGCCAGCAGCGAAGGACAGGGGAGGTGGGCTTTCTTT. It yields the protein CASSEGQGRWAFF.

As for this clone: The sample carries other DNA sequences with the same CDR3. The V and J genes are TRBV18 and TRBJ1-2; no definite D call. There are 14 residues in the CDR3. The V gene lost 5 bases and the J gene lost 0 bases, with 10 bases spanning the gap. Germline V lookup: CDR1 KGHSH, CDR2 LQKENI. CDR3 coding DNA: TGTGCCAGCTCAACGGGGTTAACTAACTATGGCTACACCTTC. Translated, it gives CASSTGLTNYGYTF.

The CDR3 region is CASRESIEQFF. The CDR3 DNA reads as TGTGCCAGCAGGGAGTCCATTGAGCAGTTCTTC. The chain carries TRBV2 and TRBJ2-1, with no clear D. CDR1 and CDR2 from the germline V gene are SNHLY and FYNNEI. The CDR3 loop spans 11 amino acids. Trimming cost V 6 bases and J 9 bases, with 9 bases left between them.

The chain has TRBV14 and TRBJ2-5, with 9 bases aligning to TRBD1. The CDR3 covers 16 residues. The trim removed 1 base at V and 3 bases at J, leaving 6 bases unmatched. Germline loops: CDR1 SGHDN, CDR2 FVKESK. The CDR3 loop is CASSQGTGAPKETQYF. The CDR3 bases are TGTGCCAGCAGCCAAGGGACAGGGGCACCCAAAGAGACCCAGTACTTC.

This chain uses TRBV9 with TRBJ2-1; the D is unclear. Germline V gene sequence: CDR1 SGDLS, CDR2 YYNGEE. V lost 4 bases, J lost 7 bases, and 15 bases lay in between. CDR3 length: 14 amino acids. The CDR3 DNA follows: TGTGCCAGCAGCCCTCAGGTTGGGGTTAATGAGCAGTTCTTC. Encoded protein: CASSPQVGVNEQFF. Complete variable domain (other parts from reference TRBV9 and TRBJ2-1): DSGVTQTPKHLITATGQRVTLRCSPRSGDLSVYWYQQSLDQGLQFLIQYYNGEERAKGNILERFSAQQFPDLHSELNLSSLELGDSALYFCASSPQVGVNEQFFGPGTRLTVL.

This chain links TRBV6-6 with TRBJ2-1; 7 positions match TRBD2. The CDR3 is 16 amino acids. Germline assignment: CDR1 MNHNY and CDR2 SVGAGI (reference sequence). The V and J ends lost 8 bases and 2 bases, in that order; junction bases with no gene match: 12. The CDR3 spells CASESGAGGTYNEQFF. In DNA, the CDR3 is TGTGCCAGCGAAAGCGGGGCGGGCGGTACCTACAATGAGCAGTTCTTC.

V and J are TRBV6-1 and TRBJ1-6; tentatively, D is TRBD1 (6 bases). Looked up from germline, CDR1 is MNHNS and CDR2 is SASEGT. Trimming stripped 4 bases from V and 7 bases from J, with 11 bases between. The CDR3 consists of 14 residues. This CDR3 is CASSVRGLNSPLHF. In nucleotides, the CDR3 is TGTGCCAGCAGTGTGCGGGGGCTAAATTCACCCCTCCACTTT.